The 17 T cell receptor beta chains presented below share a single source sample, sequenced in a study of T cells in Graves' hyperthyroidism and ophthalmopathy. Amplification targeted TCR beta CDR3 regions from RNA transcripts. The primer set for the first-round RT-PCR of the TCR CDR3 was HTBI. MiXCR, applied by TCRdb to the multiplex PCR reads, yields one record per CDR3 protein. The data hold roughly 600,000 distinct CDR3 sequences, with about 14% observed a single time. Sequencing used blood. The receptors originated from a woman in her 50s with Graves' ophthalmopathy.

This clonotype was observed many times. The rearrangement links TRBV3-1 to TRBJ1-1; D ambiguous. CDR1 is LGHDT and CDR2 is YNNKEL in the germline V gene (reference sequence). This CDR3 is built from 12 residues. The V gene lost 1 base and the J gene lost 6 bases, with 6 bases spanning the gap. CDR3 DNA: TGTGCCAGCAGCCAAGCCGTCTCTGAAGCTTTCTTT. Protein: CASSQAVSEAFF.

Only a few counts were recorded for this clonotype. The V gene is TRBV28, the J gene TRBJ2-6, with D possibly TRBD2 on 5 matching bases. This CDR3 contains 15 residues. V shed 5 bases and J shed 3 bases, with 11 bases lying between them. Germline CDR1 and CDR2: MDHEN and SYDVKM. CDR3 in DNA: TGTGCCAGCAGTGCACCCGGGATTGGGGCCAACGTCCTGACTTTC. Translated, it gives CASSAPGIGANVLTF.

This clonotype has only a few counts. This CDR3 is CASSLDRVTNEKLFF. The CDR3 DNA reads TGTGCCAGCAGCTTAGACAGGGTGACTAATGAAAAACTGTTTTTT. V is TRBV7-2 and J is TRBJ1-4; TRBD1 is a possible D gene (6 bases). The CDR3 spans 15 residues. Between the trimmed V and J ends, which lost 1 base and 2 bases, there was a span of 8 bases. CDR1 is SGHTA, CDR2 FQGNSA, per germline.

At least ten counts were recorded for this clonotype. The genes are TRBV6-2 or TRBV6-3 and TRBJ2-5; 10 nucleotides agree with TRBD2. CDR1 is MNHEY, CDR2 SVGEGT, per germline. V dropped 5 bases and J dropped 4; count of bases not matched to a gene: 1. The CDR3 has 13 residues. The chain's CDR3 is CASSRLAGETQYF. In DNA, the CDR3 is TGTGCCAGCAGTCGACTAGCGGGAGAGACCCAGTACTTC.

The sample holds many counts of this clonotype. The chain is built from TRBV11-2 and TRBJ2-4; 7 nucleotides agree with TRBD1. This CDR3 comprises 14 residues. The germline gives CDR1 SGHAT, CDR2 FQNNGV. The trim removed 5 bases at V and 6 bases at J, leaving 7 bases unmatched. The CDR3 DNA reads TGTGCCAGCAGCCTATACACAGGGGTAAACATTCAGTACTTC. Translating it yields CASSLYTGVNIQYF.

In its sample, this clonotype was seen a few times. The chain is built from TRBV19 and TRBJ1-3; D remains unclear. Trimming removed 6 bases at V and 0 bases at J, with 12 bases between. The CDR3 totals 15 residues. Germline lookup yields CDR1 LNHDA and CDR2 SQIVND (reference sequence). CDR3 amino acids: CASSKGRSSGNTIYF. The CDR3 DNA follows: TGTGCCAGTAGCAAAGGACGGAGCTCTGGAAACACCATATATTTT.

This clonotype was counted between two and nine times. The rearrangement links TRBV19 to TRBJ1-1; no clear D. Trimming took 1 base from V and 4 from J, leaving 10 bases between them. CDR1 and CDR2 from the germline V gene are LNHDA and SQIVND (reference sequence). CDR3 length equals 14 residues. In nucleotides, the CDR3 is TGTGCCAGTAGTATAGTCGCGGGGAGCACTGAAGCTTTCTTT. Encoded protein: CASSIVAGSTEAFF.

The V and J genes are TRBV24-1 and TRBJ2-1; TRBD2 might be the D (5 bases). CDR1 and CDR2 (germline): KGHDR, SFDVKD. The CDR3 contains 17 residues. V was shortened by 4 bases and J by 0 bases, with 15 bases between the two germline ends. This CDR3 is CATSDTLLRGSYNEQFF. The CDR3 nucleotides are TGTGCCACCAGTGACACCCTCTTACGGGGCTCCTACAATGAGCAGTTCTTC.

This clonotype showed up just a few times. This chain links TRBV5-1 with TRBJ2-2, with 8 bases identical to TRBD2. V trimming: 6 bases; J trimming: 1 base; junction bases outside the gene matches: 11. Germline V gives CDR1 SGHRS, CDR2 YFSETQ. The CDR3 loop spans 17 amino acids. The CDR3 DNA follows: TGCGCCAGCAACCCCAGTACTAGCGGAATGAACACCGGGGAGCTGTTTTTT. Translating it yields CASNPSTSGMNTGELFF.

The chain recombines TRBV5-1 with TRBJ2-7; no clear D. Germline CDR1 SGHRS, CDR2 YFSETQ. The V gene lost 4 bases and the J gene lost 4 bases, with 30 bases spanning the gap. There are 19 residues in the CDR3. The CDR3 DNA is TGCGCCAGCAGCCCCCGTGGCAACTTCGAAACCCGAACTCGTTACGAGCAGTACTTC. Its protein is CASSPRGNFETRTRYEQYF.

V is TRBV7-9 and J is TRBJ1-1; D perhaps matches TRBD1 (6 bases). V lost 5 bases, J lost 6 bases, and 16 bases lay in between. Germline CDR1 is SEHNR and CDR2 is FQNEAQ (reference sequence). The CDR3 has 14 amino acids. CDR3 sequence (DNA): TGTGCCAGCAGCAAAGGGTTGGGGGGCGCTGAAGCTTTCTTT. Its protein is CASSKGLGGAEAFF.

The chain combines TRBV2 with TRBJ1-6; D not resolved. V lost 7 bases, J lost 4 bases, and 11 bases lay in between. Germline CDR1 and CDR2: SNHLY and FYNNEI. This CDR3 contains 14 residues. CDR3 sequence (DNA): TGTGCCAGCAAGAGTTCAGTTTATAATTCACCCCTCCACTTT. This translates into CASKSSVYNSPLHF.

The rearrangement uses TRBV28 and TRBJ2-7; TRBD2 aligns across 10 bases. CDR3 length: 16 amino acids. Looked up from germline, CDR1 is MDHEN and CDR2 is SYDVKM. J gave up 4 bases and V 4 bases, and 10 bases lay outside the gene matches. The CDR3 reads CASSWTAGGLGYEQYF. The CDR3 DNA reads TGTGCCAGCAGTTGGACAGCGGGAGGGTTGGGGTACGAGCAGTACTTC.

This clonotype has a count of ten or more. The genes are TRBV20-1 and TRBJ2-3; 8 positions match TRBD2. The CDR3 has 13 amino acids. Germline V gives CDR1 DFQATT, CDR2 SNEGSKA (reference sequence). V dropped 5 bases and J dropped 1; count of bases not matched to a gene: 2. In DNA, the CDR3 is TGCAGTGCTCCGACTAGCGGCACAGATACGCAGTATTTT. The encoded protein is CSAPTSGTDTQYF.

This clonotype was seen at least ten times. V gene TRBV5-1 combines with J gene TRBJ1-5, with 10 bases matching TRBD1. Germline CDR1 and CDR2: SGHRS and YFSETQ. The length of the CDR3 is 17 residues. With V trimmed by 0 bases and J by 3 bases, 6 bases remained unmatched. Here the CDR3 DNA reads TGCGCCAGCAGCTTGGTGCCTGGACAGGGGGACAATCAGCCCCAGCATTTT. Encoded protein: CASSLVPGQGDNQPQHF.

This clonotype was found many times. The rearrangement uses TRBV7-9 and TRBJ2-7; D perhaps matches TRBD2 (7 bases). Germline V gene sequence: CDR1 SEHNR, CDR2 FQNEAQ (reference sequence). This CDR3 contains 13 residues. With 5 bases removed from V and 6 bases from J, the gap between germline ends came to 14 bases. The CDR3 DNA follows: TGTGCCAGCAGCAGGGGGGGGGGCTCCGAGCAGTACTTC. The encoded protein is CASSRGGGSEQYF.

J is TRBJ2-1 and V is TRBV12-5; no reliable D call. The CDR3 consists of 15 residues. Deletions cut 2 bases from V and 6 bases from J, with 14 bases between. Germline V CDR1 and CDR2: LGHNT, FRNRAP. CDR3 protein: CASGLRLDVVNEQFF. In DNA, the CDR3 is TGTGCTAGTGGTTTGCGCCTAGACGTGGTCAATGAGCAGTTCTTC.